These 19 T cell receptor beta chains originate from one sample sequenced in a study of blood T cells in healthy people across ages. Through a sample-barcoded 5' primer and a J-beta primer mix, a second PCR was run for 7 to 11 cycles. TCRdb re-analysed the 5' RACE reads in MiXCR, keeping a single row per CDR3 protein. Seen here are around 2 million distinct CDR3 sequences, 35% to 50% observed once, and the top ten hold 20% to 25%. The sample taken for sequencing was blood. The receptors were gathered from a human donor in good health.

This clonotype was seen a few times. The V and J genes are TRBV6-5 and TRBJ2-1; D call uncertain. Per the germline V gene, CDR1 is MNHEY and CDR2 is SVGAGI. With 6 bases removed from V and 4 bases from J, the gap between germline ends came to 19 bases. CDR3 size: 16 residues. For the CDR3, the DNA is TGTGCCAGCAGCCCGACCATTACCATAGAGTACAATGAGCAGTTCTTC. Translation: CASSPTITIEYNEQFF.

The genes are TRBV3-1 and TRBJ2-5; 7 nucleotides line up with TRBD2. Losses at the gene ends were 2 bases for V and 3 bases for J; bases not matched to a gene: 0. Germline V lookup: CDR1 LGHDT, CDR2 YNNKEL (reference sequence). CDR3 length equals 13 residues. The CDR3 loop reads CASSQLAEETQYF. As DNA, the CDR3 is TGTGCCAGCAGCCAACTAGCGGAAGAGACCCAGTACTTC.

This clonotype was observed a few times. V usage is TRBV12-3 or TRBV12-4 and J usage is TRBJ2-7, with TRBD2 identical over 10 bases. The CDR3 totals 17 residues. The V segment lost 2 bases and the J segment 6 bases; nucleotides outside the gene matches: 13. CDR3 sequence reads: CASSLPVGSGGVGEQYF. The CDR3 DNA follows: TGTGCCAGCAGTTTACCGGTTGGAAGCGGGGGGGTTGGCGAGCAGTACTTC.

This chain's CDR3 is CASSYSPRSGQGISPLHF. The CDR3 bases are TGTGCCAGCAGTTATTCGCCAAGATCGGGACAGGGTATCTCACCCCTCCACTTT. The rearrangement uses TRBV6-2 or TRBV6-3 and TRBJ1-6; 9 bases map to TRBD1. CDR1 is MNHEY, CDR2 SVGEGT, per germline. The V and J ends lost 3 bases and 10 bases, in that order; junction bases with no gene match: 16. The CDR3 length is 18 residues.

This clonotype was found a few times. CDR3 DNA: TGCAGTGCTAGTTTTCTAGCGGGGTCCTACGAGCAGTACTTC. This encodes CSASFLAGSYEQYF. The V and J genes are TRBV20-1 and TRBJ2-7; 9 positions match TRBD2. CDR3 length: 14 residues. CDR1 DFQATT and CDR2 SNEGSKA come from the germline V gene (reference sequence). Trimming at V came to 3 bases and at J to 1 base, leaving 4 bases not matched to a gene.

J is TRBJ2-7 and V is TRBV7-2, with 8 nucleotides matching TRBD2. The tail of the sequence fits TRBJ2-5 better, so the J call may be wrong. The CDR3 length is 15 residues. Germline V gives CDR1 SGHTA, CDR2 FQGNSA. CDR3 sequence reads: CASSLPRGVRETQYF. In DNA, the CDR3 is TGTGCCAGCAGCCTGCCGCGGGGGGTAAGGGAGACCCAGTACTTC.

The chain recombines TRBV6-5 with TRBJ1-1; D call uncertain. Per the germline V gene, CDR1 is MNHEY and CDR2 is SVGAGI. V was trimmed by 2 bases and J by 6 bases, leaving 13 bases between them. This CDR3 region has 14 residues. CDR3 bases: TGTGCCAGCAGTTACAGGCACCAGTCCGCTGAAGCTTTCTTT. Translated: CASSYRHQSAEAFF.

This clonotype was counted at least ten times. The chain uses TRBV7-6 and TRBJ2-4; D might be TRBD2 (6 bases). The CDR3 covers 17 residues. Germline CDR1 and CDR2: SGHVS and FNYEAQ. V lost 1 base to trimming and J lost 1 base, with 14 bases between them. CDR3 sequence: CASSLVRGRGAKNIQYF. CDR3 coding DNA: TGTGCCAGCAGCTTAGTTCGGGGCCGGGGGGCCAAAAACATTCAGTACTTC.

This clonotype showed up just a few times. The chain's CDR3 is CASSFYVATDTQYF. CDR3 DNA: TGTGCCAGCAGCTTCTACGTGGCCACAGATACGCAGTATTTT. The chain uses TRBV9 and TRBJ2-3; D remains ambiguous. The CDR3 spans 14 residues. The V and J ends lost 4 bases and 2 bases respectively, with 11 bases between them. The germline gives CDR1 SGDLS, CDR2 YYNGEE.

This chain uses TRBV12-3 or TRBV12-4 with TRBJ1-1; no reliable D call. Between the trimmed V and J ends, which lost 3 bases and 0 bases, there was a span of 11 bases. CDR3 length: 15 residues. CDR3 amino acids: CASSFPDGLNTEAFF. CDR3 DNA: TGTGCCAGCAGTTTTCCCGACGGATTGAACACTGAAGCTTTCTTT.

The gene calls are TRBV6-2 or TRBV6-3 and TRBJ2-2; 7 nucleotides agree with TRBD2. Germline-derived CDR1 and CDR2 are MNHEY and SVGEGT. With V trimmed by 5 bases and J by 3 bases, 15 bases remained unmatched. This CDR3 has 18 residues. CDR3 region: CASSDPPLGRGYTGELFF. CDR3 bases: TGTGCCAGCAGTGACCCACCCCTGGGGCGGGGGTACACCGGGGAGCTGTTTTTT.

This clonotype was seen more than once but under ten times. The CDR3 DNA follows: TGTGCCAGCAACTTTCACCGGGACAGGGGGGGTGATACGCAGTATTTT. Amino acid sequence: CASNFHRDRGGDTQYF. The chain carries TRBV7-2 and TRBJ2-3; 11 bases map to TRBD1. CDR3 length: 16 amino acids. The trim removed 7 bases at V and 6 bases at J, leaving 12 bases unmatched. CDR1 is SGHTA, CDR2 FQGNSA, per germline.

The chain uses TRBV6-5 and TRBJ1-5, with TRBD1 identical over 11 bases. With V trimmed by 0 bases and J by 6 bases, 19 bases remained unmatched. The CDR3 length is 21 residues. The germline gives CDR1 MNHEY, CDR2 SVGAGI. In DNA, the CDR3 is TGTGCCAGCAGTTACTCGGTGGGGGAGCGGGACAGGGGGACTAACACTCAGCCCCAGCATTTT. It translates to CASSYSVGERDRGTNTQPQHF.

This clonotype has more than one count but fewer than ten. The chain is built from TRBV28 and TRBJ2-5; TRBD2 is a possible D gene (5 bases). Trimming stripped 5 bases from V and 11 bases from J, with 12 bases between. Germline assignment: CDR1 MDHEN and CDR2 SYDVKM. The CDR3 runs 11 residues. The CDR3 sequence is CASSPDWEQYF. The CDR3 nucleotides read TGTGCCAGCAGTCCAGACTGGGAGCAGTACTTC.

The genes are TRBV4-2 and TRBJ2-5; the D is unclear. This CDR3 has 16 amino acids. V was shortened by 0 bases and J by 1 base, with 12 bases between the two germline ends. Germline V lookup: CDR1 LGHNA, CDR2 YNFKEQ. In nucleotides, the CDR3 is TGTGCCAGCAGCCAAGAAGAATTGACATTCCAAGAGACCCAGTACTTC. Amino acid sequence: CASSQEELTFQETQYF.

The chain has TRBV6-2 or TRBV6-3 and TRBJ2-1; the D gene is possibly TRBD2 (6 bases). Germline V gene data show CDR1 as MNHEY and CDR2 as SVGEGT. With 4 bases removed from V and 3 bases from J, the gap between germline ends came to 13 bases. The CDR3 spans 15 residues. This chain's CDR3 is CASSSVAGIYNEQFF. The CDR3, as DNA: TGTGCCAGCAGTTCCGTGGCGGGGATCTACAATGAGCAGTTCTTC.

The V gene is TRBV4-3, the J gene TRBJ2-7; 7 bases match TRBD1. Looked up from germline, CDR1 is LGHNA and CDR2 is YSLEER. Losses at the gene ends were 2 bases for V and 3 bases for J; bases not matched to a gene: 10. The CDR3 runs 16 residues. This CDR3 reads CASSQTRDSQNYEQYF. CDR3 in DNA: TGCGCCAGCAGCCAAACTCGGGACAGCCAAAACTACGAGCAGTACTTC.

With respect to this clonotype: Given a much more abundant clone one base away, this may be a read error. The J gene is TRBJ2-3, the V gene TRBV2; D uncertain. V was pared by 7 bases and J by 5 bases, with 4 bases between. Germline CDR1 reads SNHLY; CDR2 reads FYNNEI. This CDR3 spans 10 amino acids. The CDR3 nucleotides are TGTGCCAGCAAGGAAGATACGCAGTATTTT. This codes for CASKEDTQYF.

This clonotype was counted a few times. The chain uses TRBV7-2 and TRBJ1-2; D call uncertain. CDR3 length: 14 amino acids. Germline CDR1 and CDR2: SGHTA and FQGNSA. The germline V and J ends were trimmed by 5 bases and 3 bases, with 13 bases remaining between them. The DNA for the CDR3 is TGTGCCAGCAGCCAGGCCCGGGTGGACTATGGCTACACCTTC. Translation gives CASSQARVDYGYTF.